What follows are 4 T cell receptor beta chains derived from one specimen sequenced in a study of naive and memory T cell subsets. The beta constant-region primer was an equimolar mix of two oligonucleotides covering TRBC1 and TRBC2. Four rounds of PCR amplified the ligated cDNA using nested alpha and beta constant-region primers plus SP2. TCRdb re-derived calls from the UMI-ligation and nested PCR reads in MiXCR, one entry per CDR3 protein. The profile covers around 130,000 distinct CDR3 sequences, with about 36% appearing a single time and approximately 0.9% taken by the ten largest. Sequencing was performed on central memory CD4+ T cells from blood. Source of these receptors: a human donor in good health.

The chain joins TRBV27 to TRBJ2-1; the match to TRBD2 covers 15 bases. Germline V CDR1 and CDR2: MNHEY, SMNVEV (reference sequence). This CDR3 is 15 amino acids long. The trim removed 4 bases at V and 12 bases at J, leaving 7 bases unmatched. CDR3 DNA: TGTGCCAGCAGTTCTGGGACTAGCGGGAGGATCCGGCAGTTCTTC. Translation: CASSSGTSGRIRQFF.

This chain connects TRBV24-1 to TRBJ1-1, with 10 bases aligning to TRBD1. The germline CDR1 and CDR2 sequences are KGHDR and SFDVKD. The CDR3 is made up of 15 amino acids. Trimming took 7 bases from V and 1 from J; bases not matched to a gene: 5. The CDR3 sequence: CATRDRQGANTEAFF. Written as DNA, the CDR3 is TGTGCCACCAGGGACAGACAGGGGGCGAACACTGAAGCTTTCTTT.

This clonotype was observed a handful of times. The chain is built from TRBV6-5 and TRBJ2-6; D might be TRBD2 (6 bases). V was trimmed by 5 bases and J by 0 bases, leaving 20 bases between them. The V gene's germline CDR1 is MNHEY and CDR2 SVGAGI. The length of the CDR3 is 19 residues. The CDR3 spells CASSLRRVRRDSGANVLTF. The DNA for the CDR3 is TGTGCCAGCAGTCTCCGCCGGGTTAGGAGGGACTCTGGGGCCAACGTCCTGACTTTC.

V is TRBV4-3 and J is TRBJ2-4; 7 positions agree with TRBD1. Trimming cost V 4 bases and J 2 bases; bases outside gene matches: 5. CDR3 size: 15 residues. Germline CDR1 LGHNA, CDR2 YSLEER. The CDR3, as DNA: TGCGCCAGCAGCCGAAACAGGGGAACCAAAAACATTCAGTACTTC. This encodes CASSRNRGTKNIQYF.